This T cell receptor beta chain was sequenced for a study of chemoradiotherapy in HPV16-positive cancers. Findings and limits, study-wide: Better recurrence-free survival went with HPV-responsive T-cell expansion in HPV16-positive patients. Candidate HPV-specific clones and E7-related TCR motifs grew in tumor during treatment. HPV-specific T cells were functionally defined from only two HPV16-positive patients.

Clones were sequenced by immunoSEQ multiplex PCR, and TCRdb holds only the in-frame ones, with some missing. Of 10,000 or so clones listed, roughly 73% are singletons. CDR1 is SGDLS and CDR2 is YYNGEE in the germline V gene. Deletions cut 2 bases from V and 4 bases from J, with 12 bases between. The CDR3 contains 14 residues. A word on this clone: What it binds is unknown.

Samples were taken several times over chemoradiotherapy. Sampling was done from a patient who underwent chemoradiotherapy. The sequence was obtained from a human donor with HPV-associated anogenital cancer. The J gene is TRBJ1-2, the V gene TRBV9, with a tentative D call TRBD1 (5 bases). The CDR3 spells CASSVEGIPYGYTF. The CDR3 DNA reads as TGTGCCAGCAGCGTCGAGGGGATCCCCTATGGCTACACCTTC.